The text below deals with one T cell receptor beta chain. All the donors were Caucasian adults who lived in Nashville, Tennessee. The data were taken from a study of shared clonotypes between healthy human individuals. This CDR3 comprises 15 residues. V gave up 6 bases and J gave up 0 bases, with 12 bases separating them. The germline CDR1 and CDR2 sequences are MNHEY and SVGAGI. Once extracted for a subset, genomic DNA was divided evenly among several immunoSEQ plates. Produced via immunoSEQ multiplex PCR; TCRdb's table is partial and in-frame only. This sample has around 1.5 million clones; approximately 98% occur once, and the top ten carry about 0.42%.

The sequenced material came from naive CD4+ T cells sorted from blood. Subset denoted: CD45RA+ positively selected. This sequence joins TRBV6-5 and TRBJ1-5, with D possibly matching TRBD1 (6 bases). This sequence originates from a man aged 25 to 40 in good health. CDR3 DNA: TGTGCCAGCAGGACAACAGGGTTTAGCAATCAGCCCCAGCATTTT. This encodes CASRTTGFSNQPQHF.